This TCR beta chain was recorded in a study of shared clonotypes between healthy human individuals. CD45RO-negative, CCR7-positively selected cells formed the naive CD8 fraction, excluding terminally differentiated effector memory CD45RA+ cells. Every contributor of samples was a Caucasian grown-up residing in Nashville, Tennessee. The table lists this clone with a count of one. V shed 3 bases and J shed 6 bases, with 11 bases lying between them. This CDR3 region has 14 residues. The germline gives CDR1 WNHNN, CDR2 SYGVQD (reference sequence). Method: immunoSEQ multiplex PCR; TCRdb's copy keeps in-frame clones and lacks some. Of around 2,100,000 clones listed, 85% to 95% are singletons.

Sequencing was performed on naive CD8+ T cells sorted from blood. This chain links TRBV10-1 with TRBJ2-2; D is unclear. This clonotype was sampled from a man younger than 35 in good health. CDR3 amino acids: CASSDGISPGELFF. The CDR3 region has the DNA TGCGCCAGCAGTGACGGAATCAGTCCCGGGGAGCTGTTTTTT.